The source of this T cell receptor beta chain is a study of shared clonotypes between healthy human individuals. CDR3 size: 13 residues. V lost 6 bases and J 2 bases, leaving 11 bases between the germline ends. In germline, CDR1 is MDHEN, CDR2 SYDVKM. The method was immunoSEQ multiplex PCR; TCRdb's version includes in-frame clones alone and lacks a portion of them. In the table there are approximately 1,500,000 clones, roughly 96% of which are singletons. V and J are TRBV28 and TRBJ2-7; D not resolved. The sample comprised naive CD4+ T cells sorted from blood. Sample subset: CD45RA+ positively selected. The source is a man aged 25 to 40 in good health. This CDR3 reads CASRPGPAYEQYF. The DNA for the CDR3 is TGTGCCAGCAGGCCTGGACCCGCCTACGAGCAGTACTTC.